This passage covers 12 T cell receptor beta chains from one sample sequenced in a study of blood T cell repertoires in COVID-19. The data were produced by immunoSEQ multiplex PCR, yet TCRdb's version contains in-frame clones alone and is incomplete. The sample carries 120,000 to 150,000 clones, around four fifths recorded once. The sequenced material came from peripheral blood. The receptor set was obtained from a human donor in a cohort sampled during active COVID-19.

This chain uses TRBV10-3 with TRBJ1-5, with 10 bases identical to TRBD1. Germline lookup yields CDR1 ENHRY and CDR2 SYGVKD. The V segment lost 4 bases and the J segment 3 bases; nucleotides outside the gene matches: 3. CDR3 length: 15 amino acids. DNA of the CDR3: TGTGCCATCAGTGGGGGACAGGGGTTCAATCAGCCCCAGCATTTT. Residues: CAISGGQGFNQPQHF.

The V call is TRBV9, the J call TRBJ1-2; D may be TRBD1 (6 bases). In germline, CDR1 is SGDLS, CDR2 YYNGEE. The V gene lost 8 bases and the J gene lost 2 bases, with 7 bases spanning the gap. CDR3 size: 11 residues. This chain's CDR3 is CASTGNYGYTF. The CDR3 DNA follows: TGTGCCAGTACAGGGAACTATGGCTACACCTTC. The entire variable domain, with the rest obtained from reference TRBV9 and TRBJ1-2, is as follows: DSGVTQTPKHLITATGQRVTLRCSPRSGDLSVYWYQQSLDQGLQFLIQYYNGEERAKGNILERFSAQQFPDLHSELNLSSLELGDSALYFCASTGNYGYTFGSGTRLTVV.

There are a few counts of this clone. This chain connects TRBV28 to TRBJ2-3; 8 bases map to TRBD2. Per germline, CDR1 MDHEN and CDR2 SYDVKM. The CDR3 extends over 14 amino acids. The junction had 4 bases not matched to a gene; V was cut back by 6 bases and J by 2 bases. The CDR3: CASRIGLATDTQYF. CDR3 in DNA: TGTGCCAGCAGAATCGGACTAGCCACAGATACGCAGTATTTT.

The gene calls are TRBV9 and TRBJ2-7; 10 nucleotides match TRBD2. The CDR3 is 15 residues long. Trimming cost V 0 bases and J 5 bases; bases outside gene matches: 5. Germline CDR1 SGDLS, CDR2 YYNGEE. The CDR3 DNA follows: TGTGCCAGCAGCGTAGGAAGCGGGGGGGACCACGAGCAGTACTTC. Its protein is CASSVGSGGDHEQYF. Full variable domain (missing parts from reference TRBV9 and TRBJ2-7): DSGVTQTPKHLITATGQRVTLRCSPRSGDLSVYWYQQSLDQGLQFLIQYYNGEERAKGNILERFSAQQFPDLHSELNLSSLELGDSALYFCASSVGSGGDHEQYFGPGTRLTVT.

Here the CDR3 reads CASSPGQYYGYTF. As DNA, the CDR3 is TGTGCCAGCAGCCCGGGACAGTACTATGGCTACACCTTC. This rearrangement joins TRBV7-6 to TRBJ1-2, with 7 bases identical to TRBD1. V lost 5 bases, J lost 3 bases, and 3 bases stayed unmatched. CDR3 size: 13 residues. From germline, CDR1 is SGHVS and CDR2 FNYEAQ.

The chain uses TRBV5-8 and TRBJ1-5, with TRBD1 matching over 8 bases. Germline V gives CDR1 SGHTS, CDR2 YDEGEE. J gave up 6 bases and V 3 bases, and 5 bases lay outside the gene matches. CDR3 length: 14 amino acids. Written as DNA, the CDR3 is TGTGCCAGCAGCTCGTTCAGGGGGCTTCAGCCCCAGCATTTT. Its translation: CASSSFRGLQPQHF. The variable domain in full, completed from reference TRBV5-8 and TRBJ1-5, reads EAGVTQSPTHLIKTRGQQATLRCSPISGHTSVYWYQQALGLGLQFLLWYDEGEERNRGNFPPRFSGRQFPNYSSELNVNALELEDSALYLCASSSFRGLQPQHFGDGTRLSIL.

This chain joins TRBV28 and TRBJ1-2; TRBD1 matches 10 bases. Germline V gene data show CDR1 as MDHEN and CDR2 as SYDVKM. The CDR3 has 14 amino acids. The J segment lost 8 bases and the V segment lost 3 bases, leaving 6 bases of the junction unmatched. CDR3 in amino acids: CASSFSGQGLGYTF. The DNA of the CDR3 is TGTGCCAGCAGTTTTTCGGGACAGGGGTTGGGCTACACCTTC.

This sequence joins TRBV30 and TRBJ2-2; D remains unclear. The CDR3 runs 14 residues. CDR1 and CDR2 from the germline V gene are GTSNPN and SVGIG (reference sequence). The V end lost 2 bases, the J end lost 0 bases, and 7 bases lay between the germline ends. The CDR3 bases are TGTGCCTGGAGTTGGCTTCCGAACACCGGGGAGCTGTTTTTT. Translating gives CAWSWLPNTGELFF.

The gene calls are TRBV19 and TRBJ1-1; D unresolved. Trimming cost V 6 bases and J 7 bases, with 15 bases left between them. This CDR3 has 13 residues. In germline, CDR1 is LNHDA, CDR2 SQIVND (reference sequence). The CDR3 protein is CASRPNGRVEAFF. In DNA form, the CDR3 reads TGTGCCAGTAGGCCCAATGGGAGAGTTGAAGCTTTCTTT.

The chain is built from TRBV10-3 and TRBJ2-5; 11 nucleotides agree with TRBD1. The CDR3 is 14 residues long. V shed 6 bases, J shed 4 bases, and the junction held 4 bases outside the gene matches. Germline values: CDR1 ENHRY, CDR2 SYGVKD. This CDR3 reads CAISGTGGLETQYF. Here the CDR3 DNA reads TGTGCCATCAGCGGGACAGGGGGTTTAGAGACCCAGTACTTC.

The CDR3: CASLGGGANVLTF. Here the CDR3 DNA reads TGTGCCAGCTTGGGAGGTGGGGCCAACGTCCTGACTTTC. This chain uses TRBV2 with TRBJ2-6, with a possible D match to TRBD2 (6 bases). CDR1 is SNHLY, CDR2 FYNNEI, per germline. The CDR3 runs to 13 residues. Trimming shortened V by 8 bases and J by 3 bases, and 8 bases separated the two germline ends.

The rearrangement uses TRBV3-1 (or the pseudogene TRBV3-2) and TRBJ2-1, with D uncertain. Trimming stripped 0 bases from V and 3 bases from J, with 12 bases between. This CDR3 spans 16 amino acids. The germline CDR1 and CDR2 sequences are LGHDT and YNNKEL (reference sequence). CDR3 bases: TGTGCCAGCAGCCAAGATGTCGGAGCCGGCTACAATGAGCAGTTCTTC. Its protein is CASSQDVGAGYNEQFF.